Below, 24 T cell receptor beta chains from the same sample are listed, as sequenced in a study of blood T cell repertoires in COVID-19. This table comes from immunoSEQ multiplex PCR, and its TCRdb copy is limited to in-frame clones, with some not included. The table records about 400,000 clones, roughly 90% of them present only once. The specimen was peripheral blood. The receptors stem from an older woman with COVID-19, enrolled during active disease.

The genes are TRBV5-1 and TRBJ2-2; TRBD2 might be the D (7 bases). The germline V gene encodes CDR1 SGHRS and CDR2 YFSETQ. Trimming took off 4 bases at V and 6 bases at J, with 19 bases between the two ends. CDR3 size: 16 residues. The CDR3: CASSPLGGHFAGELFF. In DNA form, the CDR3 reads TGCGCCAGCAGCCCGCTCGGGGGGCATTTCGCCGGGGAGCTGTTTTTT. Supplemented by reference TRBV5-1 and TRBJ2-2, the full variable domain reads KAGVTQTPRYLIKTRGQQVTLSCSPISGHRSVSWYQQTPGQGLQFLFEYFSETQRNKGNFPGRFSGRQFSNSRSEMNVSTLELGDSALYLCASSPLGGHFAGELFFGEGSRLTVL.

The chain employs TRBV19 and TRBJ1-4; possibly TRBD1 for D (6 bases). Trimming pared 1 base from V and 8 bases from J, leaving 14 bases between. Germline V gene data show CDR1 as LNHDA and CDR2 as SQIVND (reference sequence). The CDR3 is made up of 15 amino acids. The CDR3 coding sequence is TGTGCCAGTAGTATAGGAGGGGGTATCATCGAAAAACTGTTTTTT. This gives the protein CASSIGGGIIEKLFF.

This sequence joins TRBV6-5 and TRBJ2-7; TRBD1 matches 7 bases. Trimming cost V 6 bases and J 4 bases; bases outside gene matches: 12. CDR3 length: 15 residues. CDR1 and CDR2 from the germline V gene are MNHEY and SVGAGI. CDR3 in DNA: TGTGCCAGCAGGTCTACAGGGGCCCTTGGGTACGAGCAGTACTTC. Translation gives CASRSTGALGYEQYF.

This sequence joins TRBV6-4 and TRBJ2-7, with D tentatively TRBD1 (6 bases). Germline V gene data show CDR1 as MRHNA and CDR2 as SNTAGT. V lost 8 bases and J lost 6, with 17 bases in between. This CDR3 contains 13 residues. Here the CDR3 DNA reads TGTGCCAGCGCCACAGGGCCACTTGGCGAGCAGTACTTC. This gives the protein CASATGPLGEQYF.

This clone was seen only once. The chain joins TRBV21-1 to TRBJ2-1; TRBD1, the table's D call, was not compared with the DNA. TRBV21-1 is described as a pseudogene. The CDR3 sequence is 15 residues long. The CDR3 protein is CASSGQGSSYNEQFF. DNA of the CDR3: TGTGCCAGCAGCGGGCAGGGAAGCTCCTACAATGAGCAGTTCTTC.

The chain links TRBV30 to TRBJ1-1, with no clear D. CDR1 GTSNPN and CDR2 SVGIG come from the germline V gene (reference sequence). V gave up 1 base and J gave up 3 bases, with 9 bases separating them. CDR3 size: 13 residues. Here the CDR3 reads CAWSGGGYTEAFF. DNA for the CDR3: TGTGCCTGGAGTGGGGGAGGTTACACTGAAGCTTTCTTT.

This clone was seen once. The genes are TRBV20-1 and TRBJ2-5; TRBD2 matches 11 bases. The V segment lost 3 bases and the J segment 4 bases; nucleotides outside the gene matches: 10. The V gene's germline CDR1 is DFQATT and CDR2 SNEGSKA (reference sequence). The CDR3 loop spans 16 amino acids. The CDR3 here is CSASKIGTSGRETQYF. In DNA, the CDR3 is TGCAGTGCTAGTAAAATCGGGACTAGCGGTCGAGAGACCCAGTACTTC.

This rearrangement joins TRBV5-4 to TRBJ1-1, with D possibly matching TRBD1 (6 bases). The CDR3 covers 11 residues. The V gene's germline CDR1 is SGHNT and CDR2 YYREEE (reference sequence). V lost 4 bases and J lost 6, with 7 bases in between. The DNA for the CDR3 is TGTGCCAGCAGCCAGGGGTCTGAAGCTTTCTTT. Protein product: CASSQGSEAFF.

The V gene is TRBV5-1, the J gene TRBJ1-1, with D perhaps matching TRBD1 (5 bases). The ends were cut back, 0 bases at V and 5 bases at J, with 14 bases in the middle. The CDR3 loop spans 15 amino acids. Per the germline V gene, CDR1 is SGHRS and CDR2 is YFSETQ. The CDR3 DNA is TGCGCCAGCAGCTTGGTGGGCAGGGTGGTGACTGAAGCTTTCTTT. Its translation: CASSLVGRVVTEAFF.

This clone is a singleton in its sample. The V gene is TRBV19, the J gene TRBJ2-7; D is undetermined. Trimming removed 0 bases from V and 3 bases from J, with 6 bases in between. The CDR3 totals 13 residues. Germline CDR1 reads LNHDA; CDR2 reads SQIVND (reference sequence). CDR3 protein: CASSIEGSYEQYF. In DNA form, the CDR3 reads TGTGCCAGTAGTATAGAGGGCAGCTACGAGCAGTACTTC.

The chain recombines TRBV5-6 with TRBJ1-2, with D possibly TRBD1 on 5 matching bases. This CDR3 spans 16 amino acids. V dropped 0 bases and J dropped 8 bases, with 20 bases sitting between them. The germline V gene has CDR1 SGHDT and CDR2 YYEEEE. For the CDR3, the DNA is TGTGCCAGCAGCTTGGCCAACCAGGGTGAAACTTCCGGCTACACCTTC. This gives the protein CASSLANQGETSGYTF.

This sequence joins TRBV30 and TRBJ1-2; a possible D gene is TRBD1 (6 bases). Trimming left V 2 bases short and J 0 bases short, with 16 bases between. In germline, CDR1 is GTSNPN, CDR2 SVGIG (reference sequence). This CDR3 is 16 amino acids long. In nucleotides, the CDR3 is TGTGCCTGGAGTCAGGGGCAGCCGAGAGCTAACTATGGCTACACCTTC. Protein product: CAWSQGQPRANYGYTF.

The V gene is TRBV7-2, the J gene TRBJ2-5, with D maybe TRBD2 (6 bases). The V end was cut by 4 bases, the J end by 9 bases, with 21 bases between. Germline loops: CDR1 SGHTA, CDR2 FQGNSA. There are 15 residues in the CDR3. The CDR3 reads CASSSGLGTWGAQYF. As DNA, the CDR3 is TGTGCCAGCAGCTCCGGACTCGGGACTTGGGGGGCCCAGTACTTC. Filled out from reference TRBV7-2 and TRBJ2-5, the complete variable domain reads GAGVSQSPSNKVTEKGKDVELRCDPISGHTALYWYRQSLGQGLEFLIYFQGNSAPDKSGLPSDRFSAERTGGSVSTLTIQRTQQEDSAVYLCASSSGLGTWGAQYFGPGTRLLVL.

This clone has only one observation. The V call is TRBV4-1, the J call TRBJ1-4; a weak D match, TRBD1 (5 bases). V dropped 9 bases and J dropped 8 bases, with 19 bases sitting between them. This CDR3 is built from 14 residues. The germline gives CDR1 MGHRA, CDR2 YSYEKL. For the CDR3, the DNA is TGCGCCAGTAGAAAAACAGGACGAAAAGAAAAACTGTTTTTT. Encoded protein: CASRKTGRKEKLFF.

As concerns this clone: Other DNA sequences in the sample encode the same CDR3. The chain uses TRBV18 and TRBJ1-1; D is uncertain. V lost 3 bases and J 6 bases, leaving 5 bases between the germline ends. Per germline, CDR1 KGHSH and CDR2 LQKENI. CDR3 length equals 11 residues. CDR3: CASSPGAEAFF. CDR3 DNA sequence: TGTGCCAGCTCACCGGGAGCTGAAGCTTTCTTT.

The rearrangement uses TRBV19 and TRBJ1-4; perhaps TRBD1 as D (5 bases). Germline V gene sequence: CDR1 LNHDA, CDR2 SQIVND (reference sequence). Trimming cost V 2 bases and J 8 bases, with 12 bases left between them. The CDR3 runs 14 residues. The DNA of the CDR3 is TGTGCCAGTAGTATAACGCGGGGCGACGAAAAACTGTTTTTT. This sequence encodes CASSITRGDEKLFF.

This clone was counted a single time. This sequence joins TRBV19 and TRBJ1-5; possibly TRBD1 for D (5 bases). Germline V gene data show CDR1 as LNHDA and CDR2 as SQIVND (reference sequence). The CDR3 extends over 15 amino acids. Between the trimmed V and J ends, which lost 3 bases and 2 bases, there was a span of 11 bases. This CDR3 is CASSIMEGGNQPQHF. CDR3 DNA: TGTGCCAGTAGTATTATGGAAGGGGGCAATCAGCCCCAGCATTTT.

There are a few counts of this clone. J is TRBJ2-2 and V is TRBV18, with a possible D match to TRBD1 (6 bases). Germline CDR1 and CDR2: KGHSH and LQKENI. The CDR3 runs 13 residues. Trimming removed 0 bases at V and 7 bases at J, with 6 bases between. In DNA form, the CDR3 reads TGTGCCAGCTCACCACCGACAGGCGGGGAGCTGTTTTTT. This codes for CASSPPTGGELFF.

The V and J genes are TRBV5-1 and TRBJ2-1, with D possibly TRBD2 on 5 matching bases. CDR1 is SGHRS, CDR2 YFSETQ, per germline. The CDR3 sequence is 14 residues long. Trimming stripped 2 bases from V and 7 bases from J, with 13 bases between. The CDR3 DNA sequence: TGCGCCAGCAGCTTTAATAGCGAGGCGAATGAGCAGTTCTTC. This translates into CASSFNSEANEQFF.

V is TRBV2 and J is TRBJ2-5, with 7 bases lining up with TRBD1. Trimming at V came to 7 bases and at J to 5 bases, leaving 4 bases not matched to a gene. The CDR3 runs 12 residues. The V gene's germline CDR1 is SNHLY and CDR2 FYNNEI. DNA of the CDR3: TGTGCCAGCACAGACAGGGCTGAGACCCAGTACTTC. This sequence encodes CASTDRAETQYF.

J is TRBJ1-5 and V is TRBV19, with 10 bases fitting TRBD1. The V gene's germline CDR1 is LNHDA and CDR2 SQIVND (reference sequence). The CDR3 loop spans 18 amino acids. The trim removed 2 bases at V and 2 bases at J, leaving 9 bases unmatched. CDR3 DNA sequence: TGTGCCAGTAGTATAAGGGGTCAGGGGACAGGGGGCAATCAGCCCCAGCATTTT. Protein product: CASSIRGQGTGGNQPQHF.

This clone was recorded a few times. The chain combines TRBV5-1 with TRBJ1-2; D might be TRBD1 (6 bases). V was cut by 0 bases and J by 8 bases, with 17 bases left in between. The CDR3 extends over 15 amino acids. Per germline, CDR1 SGHRS and CDR2 YFSETQ. This chain's CDR3 is CASSLGGGSTEGYTF. In DNA form, the CDR3 reads TGCGCCAGCAGCTTGGGAGGGGGTTCAACGGAAGGCTACACCTTC.

The rearrangement links TRBV5-5 to TRBJ1-2; 7 nucleotides match TRBD1. The CDR3 has 15 residues. V shed 4 bases, J shed 2 bases, and the junction held 8 bases outside the gene matches. Germline values: CDR1 SGHKS, CDR2 YYEKEE (reference sequence). Here the CDR3 DNA reads TGTGCCAGCAGCCCGACTCCGGGACAGAACTATGGCTACACCTTC. Protein product: CASSPTPGQNYGYTF.

The chain joins TRBV11-3 to TRBJ2-2; D perhaps matches TRBD1 (6 bases). The germline V and J ends were trimmed by 3 bases and 4 bases, with 9 bases remaining between them. CDR1 is SGHNT, CDR2 YENEEA, per germline. This CDR3 comprises 14 residues. The CDR3 loop is CASSFRTVTGELFF. DNA of the CDR3: TGTGCCAGCAGCTTTAGGACAGTCACCGGGGAGCTGTTTTTT.